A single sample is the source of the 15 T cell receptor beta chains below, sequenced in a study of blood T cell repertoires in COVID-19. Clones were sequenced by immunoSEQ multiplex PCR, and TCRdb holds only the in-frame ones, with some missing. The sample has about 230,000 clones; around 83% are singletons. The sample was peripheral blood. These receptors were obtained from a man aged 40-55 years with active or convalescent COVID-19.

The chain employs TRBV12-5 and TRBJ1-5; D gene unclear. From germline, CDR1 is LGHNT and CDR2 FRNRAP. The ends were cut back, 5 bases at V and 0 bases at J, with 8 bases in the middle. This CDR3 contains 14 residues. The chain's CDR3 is CASGRDYSNQPQHF. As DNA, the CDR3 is TGTGCTAGTGGTCGGGATTATAGCAATCAGCCCCAGCATTTT.

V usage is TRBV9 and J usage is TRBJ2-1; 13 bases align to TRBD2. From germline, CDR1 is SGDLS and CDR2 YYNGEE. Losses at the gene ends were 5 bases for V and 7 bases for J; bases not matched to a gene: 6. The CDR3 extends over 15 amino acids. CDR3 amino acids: CASREGLAGSNEQFF. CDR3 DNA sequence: TGTGCCAGCAGGGAGGGACTAGCGGGAAGTAATGAGCAGTTCTTC.

The DNA for the CDR3 is TGTGCCAGCAGCTTAACAGGGGGCTACGAGCAGTACTTC. Amino acids: CASSLTGGYEQYF. This rearrangement joins TRBV11-3 to TRBJ2-7; 8 bases are a match to TRBD1. The CDR3 extends over 13 amino acids. Per germline, CDR1 SGHNT and CDR2 YENEEA. V lost 2 bases to trimming and J lost 3 bases; unmatched junction nucleotides: 0.

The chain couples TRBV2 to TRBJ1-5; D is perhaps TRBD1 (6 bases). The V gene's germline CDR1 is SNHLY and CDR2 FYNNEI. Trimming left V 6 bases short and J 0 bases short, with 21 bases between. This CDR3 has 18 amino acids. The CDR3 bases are TGTGCCAGCAGCCCAGGACAGTACAAAAGGGGTAGCAATCAGCCCCAGCATTTT. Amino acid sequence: CASSPGQYKRGSNQPQHF.

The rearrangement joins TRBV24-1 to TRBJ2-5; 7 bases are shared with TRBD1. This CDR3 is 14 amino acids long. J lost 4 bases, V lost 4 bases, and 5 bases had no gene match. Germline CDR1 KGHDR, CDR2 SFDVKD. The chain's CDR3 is CATSEGNRGETQYF. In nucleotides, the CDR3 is TGTGCCACCAGTGAAGGGAACAGGGGAGAGACCCAGTACTTC.

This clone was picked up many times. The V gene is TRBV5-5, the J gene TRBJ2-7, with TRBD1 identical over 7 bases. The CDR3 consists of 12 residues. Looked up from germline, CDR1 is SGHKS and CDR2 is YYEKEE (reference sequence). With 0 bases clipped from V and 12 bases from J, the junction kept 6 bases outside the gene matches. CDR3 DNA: TGTGCCAGCAGCTTGGAGGGGGCTCGTGGGTACTTC. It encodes CASSLEGARGYF.

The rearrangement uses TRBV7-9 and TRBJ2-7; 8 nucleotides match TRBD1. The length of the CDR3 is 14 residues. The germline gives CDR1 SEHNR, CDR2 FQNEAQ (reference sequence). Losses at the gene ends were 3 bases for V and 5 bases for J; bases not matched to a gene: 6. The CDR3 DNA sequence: TGTGCCAGCAGCTTCGGCCAGGGGGCGGACGAGCAGTACTTC. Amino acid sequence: CASSFGQGADEQYF.

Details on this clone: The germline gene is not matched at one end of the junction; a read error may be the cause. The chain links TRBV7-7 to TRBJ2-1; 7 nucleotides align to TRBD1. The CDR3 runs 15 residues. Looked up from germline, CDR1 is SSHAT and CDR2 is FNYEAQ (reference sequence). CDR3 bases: TGTGCTAGCAGCTTATCGCATAACAGGGGCGATGAGCAGTTCTTC. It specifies CASSLSHNRGDEQFF.

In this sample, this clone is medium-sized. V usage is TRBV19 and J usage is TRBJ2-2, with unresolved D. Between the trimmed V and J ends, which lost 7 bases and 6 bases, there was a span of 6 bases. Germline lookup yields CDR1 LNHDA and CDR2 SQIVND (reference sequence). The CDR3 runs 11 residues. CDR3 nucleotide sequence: TGTGCCAGTACCCTCGCCGGGGAGCTGTTTTTT. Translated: CASTLAGELFF.

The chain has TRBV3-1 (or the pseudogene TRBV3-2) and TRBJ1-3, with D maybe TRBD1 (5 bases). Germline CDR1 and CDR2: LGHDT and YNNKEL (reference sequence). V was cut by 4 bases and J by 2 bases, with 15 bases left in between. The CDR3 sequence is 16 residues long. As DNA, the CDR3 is TGTGCCAGCAGCCTATTGACAGTCTCCGCTGGAAACACCATATATTTT. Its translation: CASSLLTVSAGNTIYF.

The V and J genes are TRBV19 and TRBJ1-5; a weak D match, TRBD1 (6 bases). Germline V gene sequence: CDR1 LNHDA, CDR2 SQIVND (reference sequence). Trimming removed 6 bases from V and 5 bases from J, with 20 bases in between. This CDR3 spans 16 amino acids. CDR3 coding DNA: TGTGCCAGTAGGACCCTTGGCACAGGGACACATCAGCCCCAGCATTTT. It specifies CASRTLGTGTHQPQHF. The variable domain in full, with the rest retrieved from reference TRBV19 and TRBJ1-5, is DGGITQSPKYLFRKEGQNVTLSCEQNLNHDAMYWYRQDPGQGLRLIYYSQIVNDFQKGDIAEGYSVSREKKESFPLTVTSAQKNPTAFYLCASRTLGTGTHQPQHFGDGTRLSIL.

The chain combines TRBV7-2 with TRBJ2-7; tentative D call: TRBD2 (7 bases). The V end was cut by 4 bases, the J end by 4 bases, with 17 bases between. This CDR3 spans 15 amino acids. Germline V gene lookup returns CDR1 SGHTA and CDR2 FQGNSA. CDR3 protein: CASSSATGGTYEQYF. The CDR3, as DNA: TGTGCCAGCAGCTCCGCGACGGGGGGCACTTACGAGCAGTACTTC.

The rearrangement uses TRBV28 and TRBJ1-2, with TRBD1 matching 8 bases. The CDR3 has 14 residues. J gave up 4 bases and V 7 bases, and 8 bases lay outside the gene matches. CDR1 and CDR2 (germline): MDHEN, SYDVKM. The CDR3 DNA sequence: TGTGCCAGCAAGTCAGGGGGCACCTTCTATGGCTACACCTTC. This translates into CASKSGGTFYGYTF.

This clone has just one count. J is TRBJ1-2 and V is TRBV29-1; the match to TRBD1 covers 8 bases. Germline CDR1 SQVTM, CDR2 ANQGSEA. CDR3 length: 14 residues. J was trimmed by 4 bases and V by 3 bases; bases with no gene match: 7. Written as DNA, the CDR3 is TGCAGCGTTGAGGGGCAGGGGGCGTTCTATGGCTACACCTTC. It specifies CSVEGQGAFYGYTF.

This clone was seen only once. The CDR3 loop is CASPRRGLGNEQFF. The CDR3 DNA reads TGCGCCAGCCCTAGGCGGGGGCTTGGGAATGAGCAGTTCTTC. V and J are TRBV10-1 and TRBJ2-1, with D possibly TRBD2 on 7 matching bases. The V end lost 8 bases, the J end lost 7 bases, and 18 bases lay between the germline ends. The CDR3 length is 14 residues. Germline CDR1 WNHNN, CDR2 SYGVQD (reference sequence).